This is a list of T cell receptor beta chains from one sample in a study of shared clonotypes between healthy human individuals. Assay used: immunoSEQ multiplex PCR; TCRdb lists only in-frame clones, some missing. The profile covers 2 million to 2.5 million clones, with over 90% appearing a single time and approximately 0.4% taken by the ten largest. The specimen sequenced was naive CD4+ T cells from PBMCs. The origin of the receptors is a young man in good health. Some clones in this sample may be carry-over from other donors' samples. Each CDR3 is given with its conserved first and last residue. D genes are given only for firm matches. Rows may omit the clone size; those that give it use once, few, many or a size class.

V	J	D	size	CDR3	DNA
TRBV9	TRBJ1-6	NA	NA	CASSPMTDSPLHF	TGTGCCAGCAGCCCTATGACGGATTCACCCCTCCACTTT
TRBV7-2	TRBJ2-7	TRBD2	NA	CASSLGGSGAPYEQYF	TGTGCCAGCAGCTTAGGCGGTAGCGGGGCACCCTACGAGCAGTACTTC
TRBV5-6	TRBJ2-4	NA	NA	CASRLEAGAKNIQYF	TGTGCCAGCAGACTCGAGGCGGGAGCCAAAAACATTCAGTACTTC
TRBV29-1	TRBJ2-3	NA	NA	CSVAGHLTDTQYF	TGCAGCGTTGCAGGACACCTCACAGATACGCAGTATTTT
TRBV2	TRBJ2-5	NA	NA	CASEGGYPAETQYF	TGTGCCAGCGAGGGGGGCTACCCGGCCGAGACCCAGTACTTC
TRBV7-3	TRBJ1-6	NA	NA	CASSLMAGNSPLHF	TGTGCCAGCAGCTTAATGGCAGGGAATTCACCCCTCCACTTT
TRBV29-1	TRBJ1-1	NA	NA	CSVDQRGTFETEAFF	TGCAGCGTTGATCAGCGGGGGACGTTTGAAACTGAAGCTTTCTTT
TRBV19	TRBJ1-2	TRBD1	NA	CASSMGQSPRYGYTF	TGTGCCAGTAGTATGGGACAGTCTCCGCGCTATGGCTACACCTTC
TRBV6-1	TRBJ2-2	TRBD1	NA	CASSDPGQDYTGELFF	TGTGCCAGCAGTGACCCGGGACAGGACTACACCGGGGAGCTGTTTTTT
TRBV5-1	TRBJ2-6	NA	NA	CASSLGTRFLNVLTF	TGCGCCAGCAGCTTGGGGACAAGGTTCTTGAACGTCCTGACTTTC
TRBV29-1	TRBJ2-3	TRBD1	NA	CSAKTGPSTDTQYF	TGCAGCGCCAAGACAGGGCCTAGCACAGATACGCAGTATTTT
TRBV6-4	TRBJ2-3	TRBD1	once	CASSQDRSTDTQYF	TGTGCCAGCAGCCAGGACAGGAGCACAGATACGCAGTATTTT
TRBV27	TRBJ1-5	TRBD1	NA	CASSSRGLQPQHF	TGTGCCAGCAGTTCCAGGGGGCTCCAGCCCCAGCATTTT
TRBV10-3	TRBJ2-2	NA	NA	CAISDKRAANSPGELFF	TGTGCCATCAGTGATAAGCGGGCGGCGAACAGCCCCGGGGAGCTGTTTTTT
TRBV30	TRBJ1-3	NA	NA	CAWSLTGNTIYF	TGTGCCTGGAGTCTAACTGGAAACACCATATATTTT
TRBV15	TRBJ1-5	NA	NA	CATSRGRGVEPQHF	TGTGCCACCAGCAGAGGTCGAGGGGTTGAGCCCCAGCATTTT
TRBV5-1	TRBJ2-7	TRBD1	NA	CASSTETGASYEQYF	TGCGCCAGCAGCACTGAGACAGGGGCTTCCTACGAGCAGTACTTC
TRBV4-2	TRBJ2-2	NA	NA	CASSQSVQKNTGELFF	TGTGCCAGCAGCCAAAGCGTCCAGAAAAACACCGGGGAGCTGTTTTTT
TRBV5-1	TRBJ1-1	NA	NA	CASSLVIGQRNTEAFF	TGCGCCAGCAGCTTGGTAATTGGGCAGAGGAACACTGAAGCTTTCTTT
TRBV12-5	TRBJ2-3	NA	NA	CASAAWGDTQYF	TGTGCTAGTGCCGCTTGGGGAGATACGCAGTATTTT
TRBV23-1	TRBJ2-2	NA	once	CASSPIGHGELFF	TGCGCCAGCAGTCCTATCGGTCACGGGGAGCTGTTTTTT
TRBV6-5	TRBJ1-3	TRBD1	NA	CASSLTGTGTGNTIYF	TGTGCCAGCAGTTTGACCGGGACAGGGACTGGAAACACCATATATTTT
TRBV29-1	TRBJ2-5	TRBD2	NA	CSVRSGRARETQYF	TGCAGCGTGCGTAGCGGGAGGGCACGGGAGACCCAGTACTTC
TRBV19	TRBJ2-4	TRBD2	NA	CASSGTSGVGANIQYF	TGTGCCAGTAGTGGGACTAGCGGGGTGGGGGCAAACATTCAGTACTTC
TRBV19	TRBJ2-6	TRBD1	NA	CASSIGGPGTGRSGANVLTF	TGTGCCAGTAGTATAGGAGGGCCCGGGACAGGGAGGTCTGGGGCCAACGTCCTGACTTTC
TRBV5-4	TRBJ2-7	TRBD2	once	CASSSLAGTSGSRVFEQYF	TGTGCCAGCAGCTCCCTCGCAGGGACTAGCGGGAGCAGGGTCTTCGAGCAGTACTTC
TRBV6-6	TRBJ2-3	NA	NA	CASSQGTAVTQYF	TGTGCCAGCAGTCAGGGGACCGCAGTTACGCAGTATTTT
TRBV15	TRBJ2-3	NA	NA	CATSRDRVRQQYF	TGTGCCACCAGCAGAGATCGTGTCAGGCAGCAGTATTTT